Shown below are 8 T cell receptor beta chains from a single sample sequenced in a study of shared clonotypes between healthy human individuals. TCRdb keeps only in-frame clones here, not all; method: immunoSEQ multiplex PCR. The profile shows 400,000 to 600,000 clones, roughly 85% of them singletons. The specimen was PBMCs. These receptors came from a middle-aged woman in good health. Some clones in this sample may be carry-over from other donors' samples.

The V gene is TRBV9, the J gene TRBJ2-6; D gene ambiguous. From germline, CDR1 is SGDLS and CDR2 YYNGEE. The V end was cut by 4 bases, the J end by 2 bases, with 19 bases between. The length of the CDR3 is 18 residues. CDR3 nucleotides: TGTGCCAGCAGCCCCCGCCTCTTTTTGGGCGCTGGGGCCAACGTCCTGACTTTC. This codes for CASSPRLFLGAGANVLTF.

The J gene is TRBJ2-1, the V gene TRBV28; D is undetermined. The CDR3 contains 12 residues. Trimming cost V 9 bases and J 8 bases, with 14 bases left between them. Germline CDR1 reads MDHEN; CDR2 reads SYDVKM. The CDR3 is CASNRAEDEQFF. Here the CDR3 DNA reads TGTGCCAGTAACCGAGCCGAGGATGAGCAGTTCTTC.

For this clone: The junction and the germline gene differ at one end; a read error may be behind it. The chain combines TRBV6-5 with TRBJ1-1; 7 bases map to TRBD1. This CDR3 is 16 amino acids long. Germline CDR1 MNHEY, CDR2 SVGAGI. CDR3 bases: TGTGCCGGCAGTTACTCGGTCCGACAGGGGAACACTGAAGCTTTCTTT. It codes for CAGSYSVRQGNTEAFF.

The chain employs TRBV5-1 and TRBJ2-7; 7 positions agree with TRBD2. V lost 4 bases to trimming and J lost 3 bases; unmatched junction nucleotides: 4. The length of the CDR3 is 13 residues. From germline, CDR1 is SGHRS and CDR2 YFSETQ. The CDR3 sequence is CASSRPGGYEQYF. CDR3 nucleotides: TGCGCCAGCAGCCGGCCGGGGGGCTACGAGCAGTACTTC.

This chain's CDR3 is CASSGLATDTQYF. In DNA form, the CDR3 reads TGTGCCAGCAGCGGACTAGCGACAGATACGCAGTATTTT. The genes are TRBV6-4 and TRBJ2-3; TRBD2 matches at 9 bases. Germline CDR1 MRHNA, CDR2 SNTAGT. The CDR3 length is 13 residues. V lost 6 bases to trimming and J lost 3 bases; unmatched junction nucleotides: 1.

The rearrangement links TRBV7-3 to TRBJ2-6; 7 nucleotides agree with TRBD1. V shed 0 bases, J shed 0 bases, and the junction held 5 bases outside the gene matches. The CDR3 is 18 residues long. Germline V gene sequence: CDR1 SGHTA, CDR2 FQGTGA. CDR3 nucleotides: TGTGCCAGCAGCTTAACGGGACAGCGCCACTCTGGGGCCAACGTCCTGACTTTC. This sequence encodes CASSLTGQRHSGANVLTF.

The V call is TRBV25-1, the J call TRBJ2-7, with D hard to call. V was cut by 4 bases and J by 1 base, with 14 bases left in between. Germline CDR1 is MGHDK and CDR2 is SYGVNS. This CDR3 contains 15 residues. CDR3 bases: TGTGCCAGCAGTGGGGTAACCGGCCAGTCCTACGAGCAGTACTTC. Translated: CASSGVTGQSYEQYF.

CDR3 sequence: CASSLLGASSTDTQYF. The CDR3 DNA is TGCGCCAGCAGCTTGTTAGGAGCGTCTAGCACAGATACGCAGTATTTT. The chain joins TRBV5-1 to TRBJ2-3; unclear D gene. The V end lost 1 base, the J end lost 0 bases, and 12 bases lay between the germline ends. This CDR3 is 16 amino acids long. Germline lookup yields CDR1 SGHRS and CDR2 YFSETQ.